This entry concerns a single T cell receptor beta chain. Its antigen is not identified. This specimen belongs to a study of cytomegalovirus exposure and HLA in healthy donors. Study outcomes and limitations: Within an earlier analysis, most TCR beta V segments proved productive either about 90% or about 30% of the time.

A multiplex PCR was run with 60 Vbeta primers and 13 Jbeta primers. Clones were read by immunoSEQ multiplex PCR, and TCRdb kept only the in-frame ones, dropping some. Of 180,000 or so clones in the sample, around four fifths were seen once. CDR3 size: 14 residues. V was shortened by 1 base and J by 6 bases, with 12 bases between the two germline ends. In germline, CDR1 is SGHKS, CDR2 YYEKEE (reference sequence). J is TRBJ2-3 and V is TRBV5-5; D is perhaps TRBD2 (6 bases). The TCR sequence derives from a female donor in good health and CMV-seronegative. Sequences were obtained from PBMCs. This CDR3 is CASSLWEAADTQYF. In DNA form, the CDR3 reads TGTGCCAGCAGCTTGTGGGAGGCAGCGGATACGCAGTATTTT.